This T cell receptor (beta chain) was recovered during a study of T cells in tuberculosis. Looking at the study overall: A South African cohort included IGRA-negative adolescents, latently infected IGRA-positive adolescents and adults with active tuberculosis. General study results and limits: GMM-specific TCRs were nearer to active tuberculosis alpha repertoires, suggesting expansion.

The CDR3 sequence is 13 residues long. Trimming pared 1 base from V and 0 bases from J, leaving 4 bases between. Germline-derived CDR1 and CDR2 are MNHNS and SASEGT. Worth noting for this clone: Its antigen is as yet unknown.

Using immunoSEQ multiplex PCR, the repertoire was profiled, and TCRdb retains in-frame clones only, with some absent. The sample lists roughly 30,000 clones; approximately 90% were seen once. This chain joins TRBV6-1 and TRBJ2-7; no definite D call. The sequencing sample was made of PBMCs. This TCR came from a donor aged 10-29 years with latent tuberculosis or without tuberculosis infection. The CDR3 DNA follows: TGTGCCAGCAGTGAAGGAGCCTCCTACGAGCAGTACTTC. Translating it yields CASSEGASYEQYF.